These 3 T cell receptor beta chains were all obtained from the same sample, sequenced in a study of cytomegalovirus exposure and HLA in healthy donors. The PCR contained 60 Vbeta and 13 Jbeta primers. The assay was immunoSEQ multiplex PCR, and TCRdb's table has in-frame clones only and misses some. The data show around 150,000 clones, around 80% seen once. Sequencing used PBMCs. Source of these receptors: a male donor in good health and CMV-seropositive.

V and J are TRBV5-1 and TRBJ1-2; the match to TRBD1 covers 7 bases. Germline loops: CDR1 SGHRS, CDR2 YFSETQ. This CDR3 spans 13 amino acids. Trimming removed 4 bases from V and 2 bases from J; junction bases left unmatched: 2. Here the CDR3 reads CASSGGQNYGYTF. CDR3 DNA sequence: TGCGCCAGCAGCGGGGGACAGAACTATGGCTACACCTTC. Together with reference TRBV5-1 and TRBJ1-2, the CDR3 gives the full variable domain: KAGVTQTPRYLIKTRGQQVTLSCSPISGHRSVSWYQQTPGQGLQFLFEYFSETQRNKGNFPGRFSGRQFSNSRSEMNVSTLELGDSALYLCASSGGQNYGYTFGSGTRLTVV.

The chain uses TRBV27 and TRBJ2-5; 8 nucleotides agree with TRBD1. The tail of the sequence fits TRBJ2-7 better, so the J call may be wrong. CDR3 length: 15 residues. CDR1 MNHEY and CDR2 SMNVEV come from the germline V gene (reference sequence). CDR3 in DNA: TGTGCCAGCAGTTTCCGGGACAGGAGCTCCTACGAGCAGTACTTC. As protein: CASSFRDRSSYEQYF.

The chain joins TRBV6-5 to TRBJ1-2, with TRBD1 matching 8 bases. This CDR3 is built from 14 residues. The germline V gene encodes CDR1 MNHEY and CDR2 SVGAGI. The V gene end was trimmed by 6 bases and the J gene end by 6 bases; junction bases not matched to a gene: 9. The CDR3 DNA sequence: TGTGCCAGCAGGTTTGACAGGGGTGCCGATGGCTACACCTTC. This gives the protein CASRFDRGADGYTF.